The rows below give T cell receptor beta chains drawn from one sample of a study of blood T cell repertoires in COVID-19. The method was immunoSEQ multiplex PCR; TCRdb's version includes in-frame clones alone and lacks a portion of them. Of around 300,000 clones listed, around 89% are singletons. The specimen sequenced was PBMCs or T cells enriched from blood (not recorded which). The receptors shown here come from a woman aged 45 to 65 who had recovered from COVID-19. Both conserved end residues are part of each CDR3. The D gene is left open where the match is weak. The size field is filled for only some rows; it gives once, few, many or a size class.

clone size,D gene,CDR3 length,J gene,V gene,CDR3 protein,CDR3 DNA
-,TRBD1,14,TRBJ2-5,TRBV10-1,CASRGTGKRKTQYF,TGCGCCAGCAGAGGGACAGGGAAAAGGAAGACCCAGTACTTC
many,TRBD1,15,TRBJ2-2,TRBV7-3,CASSLGQGHTGELFF,TGTGCCAGCAGCTTAGGACAGGGGCACACCGGGGAGCTGTTTTTT
few,-,18,TRBJ2-1,TRBV3-1/TRBV3-2,CASSHPDGGGTAANEQFF,TGTGCCAGCAGCCACCCGGATGGAGGCGGGACGGCAGCCAATGAGCAGTTCTTC
-,-,14,TRBJ2-1,TRBV18,CASSPTRRDNEQFF,TGTGCCAGCTCACCCACGCGGAGAGACAATGAGCAGTTCTTC
-,-,14,TRBJ1-5,TRBV18,CASTRTGGDQPQHF,TGTGCCAGCACTCGCACTGGGGGGGATCAGCCCCAGCATTTT
-,-,12,TRBJ1-6,TRBV3-1/TRBV3-2,CASSQVQGPLHF,TGTGCCAGCAGCCAAGTACAGGGCCCCCTCCACTTT
-,-,15,TRBJ1-2,TRBV28,CASSFDGHTNYGYTF,TGTGCCAGCAGTTTTGACGGACACACTAACTATGGCTACACCTTC
once,-,13,TRBJ2-3,TRBV6-4,CASGEWGTDTQYF,TGTGCTTCGGGGGAGTGGGGCACAGATACGCAGTATTTT
-,TRBD2,17,TRBJ2-1,TRBV11-2,CASSLEFLAGALNEQFF,TGTGCCAGCAGCTTAGAATTCCTAGCGGGAGCATTAAATGAGCAGTTCTTC
-,TRBD1,15,TRBJ1-2,TRBV7-2,CASSLGGTGVRGYTF,TGTGCCAGCAGCTTAGGGGGGACAGGGGTTAGAGGCTACACCTTC
-,TRBD1,15,TRBJ2-1,TRBV18,CASSPIGTGNNEQFF,TGTGCCAGCTCACCAATAGGGACAGGTAACAATGAGCAGTTCTTC
-,TRBD2,13,TRBJ2-7,TRBV9,CASSAAGGHEQYF,TGTGCCAGCAGCGCGGCGGGAGGCCACGAGCAGTACTTC
-,-,15,TRBJ2-3,TRBV7-9,CASTTIPAATDTQYF,TGTGCCAGCACCACAATACCAGCGGCCACAGATACGCAGTATTTT
-,-,15,TRBJ2-3,TRBV24-1,CATSDAGQTTDTQYF,TGTGCCACCAGTGATGCAGGACAGACCACAGATACGCAGTATTTT
once,TRBD2,14,TRBJ2-2,TRBV5-1,CASSSGSPTGELFF,TGCGCCAGCAGTAGCGGGAGTCCCACCGGGGAGCTGTTTTTT
-,TRBD1,14,TRBJ1-1,TRBV20-1,CSASLGQGRTEAFF,TGCAGTGCTAGTCTCGGACAGGGCCGCACTGAAGCTTTCTTT
-,TRBD2,15,TRBJ2-1,TRBV27,CASSLSVAGVNEQFF,TGTGCCAGCAGTTTATCGGTAGCGGGGGTCAATGAGCAGTTCTTC
-,-,15,TRBJ2-1,TRBV28,CASSLGGGKAYEQFF,TGTGCCAGCAGTTTGGGAGGGGGAAAGGCCTATGAGCAGTTCTTC
-,-,15,TRBJ2-1,TRBV20-1,CSASRGTGSYNEQFF,TGCAGTGCTAGTCGCGGGACCGGCTCCTACAATGAGCAGTTCTTC
-,TRBD1,16,TRBJ2-7,TRBV6-5,CASSYSGTVNPYEQYF,TGTGCCAGCAGTTACTCGGGGACAGTTAACCCCTACGAGCAGTACTTC
-,-,16,TRBJ1-4,TRBV9,CASSRRGDSINEKLFF,TGTGCCAGCAGCCGGAGAGGAGACAGCATTAATGAAAAACTGTTTTTT
-,-,12,TRBJ2-7,TRBV6-5,CASSITLKEQYF,TGTGCCAGCAGTATAACCCTAAAAGAGCAGTACTTC
-,TRBD1,19,TRBJ1-1,TRBV11-2,CASSLEGQGTGYLNTEAFF,TGTGCCAGCAGCTTAGAAGGGCAAGGGACAGGATATTTGAACACTGAAGCTTTCTTT
-,TRBD1,16,TRBJ1-1,TRBV4-3,CASSPGLGTGNTEAFF,TGCGCCAGCAGCCCAGGTTTGGGGACAGGGAACACTGAAGCTTTCTTT
-,-,14,TRBJ1-1,TRBV5-4,CASSKTNGVTEAFF,TGTGCCAGCAGCAAAACAAACGGAGTAACTGAAGCTTTCTTT
few,-,14,TRBJ2-5,TRBV7-9,CASSLARRLETQYF,TGTGCCAGCAGCTTAGCAAGGCGACTGGAGACCCAGTACTTC
-,-,15,TRBJ2-3,TRBV4-1,CASSQLAPSTDTQYF,TGCGCCAGCAGCCAACTAGCGCCCAGCACAGATACGCAGTATTTT
-,TRBD1,15,TRBJ2-2,TRBV5-4,CASSRGQALTGELFF,TGTGCCAGCAGCAGGGGACAGGCACTCACCGGGGAGCTGTTTTTT
-,TRBD2,15,TRBJ2-3,TRBV10-3,CAISGQGTSPDTQYF,TGTGCCATCAGTGGTCAGGGGACTAGCCCAGATACGCAGTATTTT
-,TRBD2,18,TRBJ2-1,TRBV7-2,CASSLVGASGSPYNEQFF,TGTGCCAGCAGCTTAGTCGGAGCTAGCGGGAGTCCATACAATGAGCAGTTCTTC
-,TRBD2,17,TRBJ2-1,TRBV7-2,CASSSSLLAGVANEQFF,TGTGCCAGCAGCTCATCGCTGTTGGCGGGAGTCGCAAATGAGCAGTTCTTC
-,-,16,TRBJ1-5,TRBV19,CASSNRGDYSNQPQHF,TGTGCCAGTAGCAACCGGGGAGATTATAGCAATCAGCCCCAGCATTTT
few,TRBD2,17,TRBJ2-1,TRBV5-1,CASSPGTSGRVYNEQFF,TGCGCCAGCAGCCCCGGGACTAGCGGGAGGGTCTACAATGAGCAGTTCTTC
-,TRBD2,13,TRBJ2-7,TRBV6-2/TRBV6-3,CASSYLREWEQYF,TGTGCCAGCAGTTACTTGCGGGAGTGGGAGCAGTACTTC
-,TRBD1,13,TRBJ2-3,TRBV13,CASGDRGTDTQYF,TGTGCCAGCGGGGACAGGGGGACAGATACGCAGTATTTT
-,TRBD1,16,TRBJ2-5,TRBV18,CASSPKSGTGVETQYF,TGTGCCAGCTCACCAAAGTCCGGGACAGGGGTGGAGACCCAGTACTTC
-,-,15,TRBJ1-5,TRBV6-4,CASRATGSWNQPQHF,TGTGCCAGCAGGGCTACAGGGAGTTGGAATCAGCCCCAGCATTTT
once,-,14,TRBJ1-3,TRBV5-1,CASSLQVPGNTIYF,TGCGCCAGCAGCTTACAGGTCCCTGGAAACACCATATATTTT
-,TRBD1,13,TRBJ1-2,TRBV5-5,CASSKTGNYGYTF,TGTGCCAGCAGCAAGACAGGGAACTATGGCTACACCTTC
-,TRBD1,15,TRBJ2-2,TRBV10-3,CAISPGQSNTGELFF,TGTGCCATCAGCCCGGGACAGAGTAACACCGGGGAGCTGTTTTTT
-,TRBD1,14,TRBJ1-2,TRBV28,CASRLDRGNYGYTF,TGTGCCAGCAGGCTGGACAGGGGTAACTATGGCTACACCTTC
-,-,14,TRBJ2-1,TRBV11-2,CASSLSSGGNEQFF,TGTGCCAGCAGCTTAAGTTCGGGTGGCAATGAGCAGTTCTTC
-,TRBD2,16,TRBJ2-3,TRBV3-1/TRBV3-2,CASSKRTSGRGDTQYF,TGTGCCAGCAGCAAACGGACTAGCGGGAGAGGAGATACGCAGTATTTT
-,TRBD2,15,TRBJ2-3,TRBV5-5,CASSTPSGSTDTQYF,TGTGCCAGCAGCACACCTAGCGGATCCACAGATACGCAGTATTTT
-,-,18,TRBJ1-2,TRBV10-2,CASSDWGDTGTSNYGYTF,TGCGCCAGCAGTGATTGGGGAGACACGGGAACATCTAACTATGGCTACACCTTC
-,-,15,TRBJ2-1,TRBV6-6,CASRKADREYNEQFF,TGTGCCAGCAGAAAAGCGGACAGAGAATACAATGAGCAGTTCTTC
-,-,15,TRBJ2-3,TRBV7-2,CASRSGATSTDTQYF,TGTGCCAGCAGGTCAGGGGCAACTAGCACAGATACGCAGTATTTT
-,-,15,TRBJ2-2,TRBV28,CASKGPDRQTGELFF,TGTGCCAGCAAGGGTCCCGACAGGCAAACCGGGGAGCTGTTTTTT
-,TRBD1,14,TRBJ1-1,TRBV10-3,CAAGQGNMNTEAFF,TGTGCCGCCGGACAGGGGAACATGAACACTGAAGCTTTCTTT
-,-,13,TRBJ2-1,TRBV11-2,CASSLVTNNEQFF,TGTGCCAGCAGCTTAGTAACAAACAATGAGCAGTTCTTC
-,TRBD1,16,TRBJ1-2,TRBV19,CASSIFGTGQGNGYTF,TGTGCCAGTAGTATATTCGGGACGGGACAGGGGAATGGCTACACCTTC
-,-,15,TRBJ2-7,TRBV3-1/TRBV3-2,CASSQEAWSSYEQYF,TGTGCCAGCAGCCAAGAAGCCTGGAGCTCCTACGAGCAGTACTTC
-,-,14,TRBJ2-2,TRBV5-1,CASIREPNTGELFF,TGCGCCAGCATCCGGGAGCCAAACACCGGGGAGCTGTTTTTT
-,-,13,TRBJ2-1,TRBV3-1/TRBV3-2,CASSPDTDNEQFF,TGTGCCAGCAGCCCTGACACCGACAATGAGCAGTTCTTC
-,TRBD1,15,TRBJ2-7,TRBV5-5,CASSLNRDRIFEQYF,TGTGCCAGCAGCCTGAACCGGGACAGGATATTCGAGCAGTACTTC
few,-,16,TRBJ2-1,TRBV7-2,CASSHRTAGGGNEQFF,TGTGCCAGCAGCCACCGAACGGCGGGTGGAGGTAATGAGCAGTTCTTC
once,TRBD2,17,TRBJ2-3,TRBV9,CASSVEGRAGGTDTQYF,TGTGCCAGCAGCGTAGAGGGTCGAGCGGGAGGGACAGATACGCAGTATTTT